This T cell receptor beta chain came from a study of blood T cell repertoires in COVID-19. Study-level background: Material from acute and convalescent COVID-19 was sourced from the United States, Italy and Spain. PBMCs, B-cell-depleted T cells, or T cells provided the cDNA or gDNA that made up the material.

The Seattle patients joined while their infection was active and were tracked longitudinally afterward. In the authors' workflow: Reference gene primer amplification gave estimated nucleated cell counts. Repertoires were generated with immunoSEQ multiplex PCR, while TCRdb's copy carries only in-frame clones and drops some. The D gene and trimming were derived from the DNA, and the V and J assignments and clone size from that table. This sample has around 340,000 clones, with 89% found just once. This CDR3 is built from 13 residues. V was trimmed by 0 bases and J by 6 bases, leaving 7 bases between them. Looked up from germline, CDR1 is SGHNT and CDR2 is YYREEE (reference sequence).

The receptor's source is a woman aged 60-75 years with COVID-19, enrolled during active disease. The chain couples TRBV5-4 to TRBJ2-1, with D perhaps matching TRBD1 (5 bases). The specimen sequenced was peripheral blood. Written as DNA, the CDR3 is TGTGCCAGCAGCTTGGACAGGCGCAATGAGCAGTTCTTC. It translates to CASSLDRRNEQFF.